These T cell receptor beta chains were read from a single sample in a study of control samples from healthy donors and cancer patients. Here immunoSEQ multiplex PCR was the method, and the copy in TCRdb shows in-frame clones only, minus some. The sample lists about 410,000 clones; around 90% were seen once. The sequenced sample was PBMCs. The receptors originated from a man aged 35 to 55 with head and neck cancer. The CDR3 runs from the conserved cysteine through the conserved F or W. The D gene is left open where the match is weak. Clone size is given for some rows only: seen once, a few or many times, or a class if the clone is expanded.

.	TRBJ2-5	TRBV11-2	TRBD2	CASGRGETQYF	TGTGCCAGCGGGAGGGGAGAGACCCAGTACTTC
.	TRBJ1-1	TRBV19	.	CASSRSSWNTEAFF	TGTGCCAGTAGTAGAAGTAGCTGGAACACTGAAGCTTTCTTT
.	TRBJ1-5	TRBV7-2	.	CASSLQHRRDQPQHF	TGTGCCAGCAGCTTACAGCACAGGCGAGATCAGCCCCAGCATTTT
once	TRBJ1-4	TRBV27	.	CASSSSDRALTNEKLFF	.
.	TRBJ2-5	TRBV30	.	CAWIDGKSRGYETQYF	TGTGCCTGGATCGACGGCAAAAGCAGGGGCTATGAGACCCAGTACTTC
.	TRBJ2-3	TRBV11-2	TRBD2	CASSLDYPTSGGISTDTQYF	TGTGCCAGCAGCTTAGACTACCCAACTAGCGGGGGGATTAGCACAGATACGCAGTATTTT
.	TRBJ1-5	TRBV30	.	CAWSDSLDGNQPQHF	TGTGCCTGGAGTGACTCCCTGGATGGGAATCAGCCCCAGCATTTT
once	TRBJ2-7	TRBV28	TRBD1	CASSSDGTDPSYEQYF	TGTGCCAGCAGTTCGGATGGGACAGATCCATCCTACGAGCAGTACTTC
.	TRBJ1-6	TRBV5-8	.	CASSLEGSRLSNSPLHF	TGTGCCAGCAGCTTGGAGGGCAGCCGCCTATCTAATTCACCCCTCCACTTT
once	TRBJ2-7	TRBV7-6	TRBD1	CASSLGTGIEQYF	TGTGCCAGCAGCTTAGGGACAGGGATCGAGCAGTACTTC
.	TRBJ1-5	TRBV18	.	CASSQQGGQPQHF	TGTGCCAGCTCACAACAGGGTGGCCAGCCCCAGCATTTT
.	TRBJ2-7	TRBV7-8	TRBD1	CASSLRTGNSYEQYF	TGTGCCAGCAGCTTACGGACAGGGAACTCCTACGAGCAGTACTTC
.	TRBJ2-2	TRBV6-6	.	CASTTPGPSTGELFF	TGTGCCAGCACAACGCCGGGACCTAGCACCGGGGAGCTGTTTTTT
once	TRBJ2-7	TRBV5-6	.	CASSFMGTYEQYF	TGTGCCAGCAGCTTTATGGGGACTTACGAGCAGTACTTC
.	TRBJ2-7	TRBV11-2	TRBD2	CASSSGRGYYEQYF	TGTGCCAGCAGCTCAGGGAGGGGATATTACGAGCAGTACTTC
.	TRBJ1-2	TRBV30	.	CAWSDQADGYTF	TGTGCCTGGAGTGATCAGGCAGATGGCTACACCTTC
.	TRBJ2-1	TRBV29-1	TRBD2	CSVWTSGTSSYNEQFF	TGCAGCGTTTGGACTAGCGGGACTAGCTCCTACAATGAGCAGTTCTTC
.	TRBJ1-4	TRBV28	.	CASSVRGPNEKLFF	TGTGCCAGCAGCGTTAGGGGACCTAATGAAAAACTGTTTTTT
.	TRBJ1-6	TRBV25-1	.	CASSDGQHYSPLHF	TGTGCCAGCAGTGATGGGCAGCACTATTCACCCCTCCACTTT
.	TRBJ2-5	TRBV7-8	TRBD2	CASSIPILAAAETQYF	TGTGCCAGCAGCATTCCCATACTAGCGGCAGCGGAGACCCAGTACTTC
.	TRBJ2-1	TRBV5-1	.	CASSPLIGNGNEQFF	TGCGCCAGCAGCCCGTTGATTGGGAATGGCAATGAGCAGTTCTTC
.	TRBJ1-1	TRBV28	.	CASRTPAGDFAEAFF	TGTGCCAGCAGGACCCCGGCAGGGGACTTCGCTGAAGCTTTCTTT
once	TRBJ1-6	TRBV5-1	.	CASSLRDGNSPLHF	TGCGCCAGCAGCTTGAGGGACGGTAATTCACCCCTCCACTTT
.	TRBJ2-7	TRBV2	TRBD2	CASSPGLAGGSSYEQYF	TGTGCCAGCAGTCCGGGACTAGCGGGGGGGAGCTCCTACGAGCAGTACTTC
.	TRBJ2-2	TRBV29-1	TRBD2	CSVDLGVVAGGTGELFF	TGCAGCGTTGACTTAGGGGTGGTAGCGGGAGGCACCGGGGAGCTGTTTTTT
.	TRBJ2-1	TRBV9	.	CASSVVSVQLPNEQFF	TGTGCCAGCAGCGTAGTGTCAGTCCAACTCCCCAATGAGCAGTTCTTC
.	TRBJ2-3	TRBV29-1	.	CSVAGATGTDTQYF	TGCAGCGTAGCAGGGGCCACCGGCACAGATACGCAGTATTTT
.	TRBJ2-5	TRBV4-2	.	CASSQGQETQYF	TGTGCCAGCAGCCAGGGACAAGAGACCCAGTACTTC
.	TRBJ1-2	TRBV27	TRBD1	CASSPRGALGRANYGYTF	TGTGCCAGCAGTCCCAGGGGGGCGTTAGGTAGGGCTAACTATGGCTACACCTTC
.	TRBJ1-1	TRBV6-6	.	CASSYSTQAGEAFF	TGTGCCAGCAGTTACTCGACACAGGCCGGCGAAGCTTTCTTT
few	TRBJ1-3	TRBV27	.	CASSRYYSGNTIYF	TGTGCCAGCAGCCGGTATTACTCTGGAAACACCATATATTTT
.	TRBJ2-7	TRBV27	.	CASSLAGSPSGEQYF	TGTGCCAGCAGTTTAGCAGGGAGTCCCTCGGGTGAGCAGTACTTC
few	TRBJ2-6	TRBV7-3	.	CASSFGGAANVLTF	TGTGCCAGCAGCTTTGGGGGGGCGGCCAACGTCCTGACTTTC
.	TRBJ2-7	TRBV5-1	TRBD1	CASSRWTGIAYEQYF	TGCGCCAGCAGCCGATGGACAGGGATTGCCTACGAGCAGTACTTC
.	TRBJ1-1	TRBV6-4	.	CASSEQGGTEAFF	TGTGCCAGCAGCGAACAGGGAGGGACTGAAGCTTTCTTT
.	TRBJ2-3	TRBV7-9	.	CASSLIPARGSLF	TGTGCCAGCAGCTTAATCCCCGCCCGAGGCAGTCTTTTT
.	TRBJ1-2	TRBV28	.	CASSPPADRFWGYTF	TGTGCCAGCAGCCCCCCCGCGGACAGATTCTGGGGCTACACCTTC
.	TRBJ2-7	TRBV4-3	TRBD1	CASSQEATGVSYEQYF	TGCGCCAGCAGCCAAGAGGCGACAGGGGTCTCCTACGAGCAGTACTTC
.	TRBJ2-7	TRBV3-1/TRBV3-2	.	CASSRGTPSYEQYF	TGTGCCAGCAGCCGAGGGACACCATCCTACGAGCAGTACTTC
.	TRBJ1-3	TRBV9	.	CASSVGSGPGNTIYF	TGTGCCAGCAGCGTAGGGTCAGGGCCGGGGAACACCATATATTTT
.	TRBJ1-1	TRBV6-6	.	CASSYSTPNTEAFF	TGTGCCAGCAGTTACTCGACCCCGAACACTGAAGCTTTCTTT
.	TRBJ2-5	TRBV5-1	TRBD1	CASSREQGDQEAQYF	TGCGCCAGCAGCCGGGAACAGGGGGACCAAGAGGCCCAGTACTTC
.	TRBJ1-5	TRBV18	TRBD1	CASSQGQGAQHF	TGTGCCAGCTCACAGGGACAGGGAGCTCAGCATTTT
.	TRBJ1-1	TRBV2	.	CASSGGRVEAFF	TGTGCCAGCAGTGGGGGCAGAGTTGAAGCTTTCTTT
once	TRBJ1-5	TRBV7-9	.	CASSLESQPQHF	TGTGCCAGCAGCTTAGAGAGTCAGCCCCAGCATTTT
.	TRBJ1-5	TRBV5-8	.	CASFLVGVQPQHF	TGTGCCAGCTTCCTCGTCGGCGTTCAGCCCCAGCATTTT
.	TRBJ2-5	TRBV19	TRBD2	CASSDEGLAETETQYF	TGTGCCAGTAGCGACGAAGGACTAGCGGAAACGGAGACCCAGTACTTC
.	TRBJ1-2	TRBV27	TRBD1	CASRKDRVQGYTF	TGTGCCAGCAGGAAAGACAGGGTTCAGGGCTACACCTTC
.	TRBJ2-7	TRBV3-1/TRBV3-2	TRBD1	CASSQTGQGSYEQYF	TGTGCCAGCAGCCAAACCGGACAGGGGTCCTACGAGCAGTACTTC
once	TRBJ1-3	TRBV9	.	CASSVFSGYSGNTIYF	TGTGCCAGCAGCGTATTTTCGGGCTACTCTGGAAACACCATATATTTT
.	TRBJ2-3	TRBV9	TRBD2	CASSMRKRASGVVADTQYF	TGTGCCAGCAGCATGCGCAAGAGGGCTAGCGGGGTGGTGGCAGATACGCAGTATTTT
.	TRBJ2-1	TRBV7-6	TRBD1	CASSRGTGSSYNEQFF	TGTGCCAGCAGCCGGGGGACAGGGTCCTCCTACAATGAGCAGTTCTTC
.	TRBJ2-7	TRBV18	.	CASSRGDSSYEQYF	TGTGCCAGCTCCCGGGGGGACAGTTCCTACGAGCAGTACTTC
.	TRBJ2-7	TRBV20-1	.	CSARGPYEQYF	TGCAGTGCTAGAGGTCCCTACGAGCAGTACTTC
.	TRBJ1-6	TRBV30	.	CAWKGAIRWPYNSPLHF	TGTGCCTGGAAAGGGGCTATTAGGTGGCCCTATAATTCACCCCTCCACTTT
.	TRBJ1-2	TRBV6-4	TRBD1	CASSDSTRGRGQGYTF	TGTGCCAGCAGTGACTCGACTCGGGGCAGGGGGCAGGGCTACACCTTC
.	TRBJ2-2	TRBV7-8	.	CASSLIGAFANTGELFF	TGTGCCAGCAGCTTAATTGGGGCGTTCGCGAACACCGGGGAGCTGTTTTTT
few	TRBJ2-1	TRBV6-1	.	CASSEEQGWYNEQFF	TGTGCCAGCAGTGAAGAACAGGGATGGTACAATGAGCAGTTCTTC